This is a list of T cell receptor beta chains from one sample in a study of response to subunit inactivated influenza vaccine. MiXCR, run by TCRdb on the RT-PCR reads, gives a single entry per CDR3 protein. The table includes approximately 500,000 distinct CDR3 sequences, approximately 20% detected once. The sample was also reused in another study, on T cells expressing NK-cell markers.

Sequenced material: CD4+ T cells sorted from PBMCs, taken 11 to 12 days after vaccination. The receptors derive from a man between 45 and 60 years old who received an inactivated influenza vaccine. The CDR3 runs from the conserved cysteine through the conserved F or W. Fields, in order: J gene, D gene, V gene, clone size, CDR3 protein, CDR3 DNA. D genes are given only for firm matches. Clone size is shown for a subset of rows, as once, few, many or a class of expanded clone.

>TRBJ2-3|.|TRBV20-1|few
CSARDARVPDTQYF
TGCAGTGCTAGAGATGCCAGGGTGCCAGATACGCAGTATTTT
>TRBJ2-4|.|TRBV20-1|few
CSGAGATKNIQYF
TGCAGCGGCGCGGGTGCAACCAAAAACATTCAGTACTTC
>TRBJ2-1|TRBD2|TRBV5-1|few
CASSPSRGGVDEQFF
TGCGCCAGCAGCCCCTCGCGCGGGGGGGTCGATGAGCAGTTCTTC
>TRBJ2-1|.|TRBV5-6|few
CASSLRGSRAYNEQFF
TGTGCCAGCAGCTTACGGGGGTCTAGGGCCTACAATGAGCAGTTCTTC
>TRBJ2-7|.|TRBV28|few
CASYGSGGTSYEQYF
TGTGCCAGCTACGGGTCCGGCGGGACCTCCTACGAGCAGTACTTC
>TRBJ2-1|.|TRBV29-1|few
CSFLGPSYNEQFF
TGCAGCTTCCTGGGGCCCTCCTACAATGAGCAGTTCTTC
>TRBJ1-1|.|TRBV24-1|.
CATSEKGSSTEAFF
TGTGCCACCAGTGAAAAAGGGAGTAGCACTGAAGCTTTCTTT
>TRBJ1-5|.|TRBV28|few
CASSKSGYRNQPQHF
TGTGCCAGCAGTAAATCAGGGTATCGGAATCAGCCCCAGCATTTT
>TRBJ2-1|TRBD2|TRBV4-2|.
CASSQDWVLAGDNEQFF
TGTGCCAGCAGCCAAGATTGGGTGCTAGCGGGAGACAATGAGCAGTTCTTC
>TRBJ2-7|.|TRBV29-1|.
CSVRADSYEQYF
TGCAGCGTTCGGGCGGACTCCTACGAGCAGTACTTC
>TRBJ1-2|.|TRBV5-1|few
CASRRKGRDYGYTF
TGCGCCAGCAGAAGGAAGGGGAGGGACTATGGCTACACCTTC
>TRBJ1-3|.|TRBV20-1|.
CSATESGNTIYF
TGCAGTGCAACAGAATCTGGAAACACCATATATTTT
>TRBJ2-3|.|TRBV11-2|.
CASSPNRDTQYF
TGTGCCAGCAGCCCCAATCGGGATACGCAGTATTTT
>TRBJ2-6|.|TRBV12-3/TRBV12-4|.
CASTQTVGGANVLTF
TGTGCCAGCACCCAAACGGTAGGGGGGGCCAACGTCCTGACTTTC
>TRBJ1-1|.|TRBV30|many
CAWTPRTPNTEAFF
TGTGCCTGGACACCAAGGACACCCAACACTGAAGCTTTCTTT
>TRBJ2-3|.|TRBV12-3/TRBV12-4|.
CASSQNLGTDTQYF
TGTGCCAGCAGTCAAAACTTGGGGACAGATACGCAGTATTTT
>TRBJ1-6|.|TRBV5-1|few
CASSLAPQGWSPLHF
TGCGCCAGCAGCTTGGCCCCCCAGGGTTGGTCACCCCTCCACTTT
>TRBJ1-1|.|TRBV5-1|.
CASSSGGGGLNTEAFF
TGCGCCAGCAGCTCTGGCGGGGGGGGGCTGAACACTGAAGCTTTCTTT
>TRBJ2-1|.|TRBV20-1|.
CSAIVPPNNNEQFF
TGCAGTGCTATTGTACCCCCCAATAACAATGAGCAGTTCTTC
>TRBJ1-2|TRBD1|TRBV12-3/TRBV12-4|few
CASTRQGTGYTF
TGTGCCAGCACCCGACAGGGAACCGGCTACACCTTC
>TRBJ2-3|.|TRBV4-3|.
CASSQDRVGSTDTQYF
TGCGCCAGCAGCCAAGATCGGGTAGGAAGCACAGATACGCAGTATTTT
>TRBJ2-1|TRBD1|TRBV6-1|.
CASSAREGTGNYNEQFF
TGTGCCAGCAGTGCCCGTGAGGGGACAGGCAACTACAATGAGCAGTTCTTC
>TRBJ2-1|TRBD2|TRBV5-5|.
CASSLTSGSTNEQFF
TGTGCCAGCAGCCTTACTAGCGGGAGCACTAATGAGCAGTTCTTC
>TRBJ2-2|TRBD2|TRBV5-1|many
CASARDSSSGVAGELFF
TGCGCCAGCGCGAGGGACAGTTCTAGCGGGGTCGCCGGGGAGCTGTTTTTT
>TRBJ2-1|.|TRBV29-1|.
CSVQDSSPIQFF
TGCAGCGTACAGGACTCTTCTCCGATACAGTTCTTC
>TRBJ2-1|.|TRBV20-1|.
CSARAPQGYEQFF
TGCAGTGCTAGAGCGCCACAGGGATATGAGCAGTTCTTC
>TRBJ2-7|TRBD1|TRBV7-2|.
CASSWRQGGYEQYF
TGTGCCAGCAGCTGGAGACAGGGGGGCTACGAGCAGTACTTC
>TRBJ1-2|.|TRBV6-1|.
CASSPLGRGAGYTF
TGTGCCAGCAGTCCCCTCGGGAGGGGGGCTGGCTACACCTTC
>TRBJ1-5|.|TRBV2|.
CASSATGGGHSNQPQHF
TGTGCCAGCAGTGCCACAGGAGGGGGGCATAGCAATCAGCCCCAGCATTTT
>TRBJ2-1|.|TRBV7-2|few
CASSLGGPQNEQFF
TGTGCCAGCAGCTTGGGGGGACCTCAGAATGAGCAGTTCTTC
>TRBJ2-3|.|TRBV7-2|few
CASSPYTTSTDTQYF
TGTGCCAGCAGTCCCTATACTACGAGCACAGATACGCAGTATTTT
>TRBJ2-1|TRBD2|TRBV3-1|.
CASSQGTSNLRNNEQFF
TGTGCCAGCAGCCAAGGGACTAGCAACTTAAGGAACAATGAGCAGTTCTTC
>TRBJ2-1|TRBD1|TRBV12-3/TRBV12-4|.
CASRSQGAYEQFF
TGTGCCAGCAGGTCCCAGGGGGCCTATGAGCAGTTCTTC
>TRBJ2-5|.|TRBV5-1|.
CASSLANRPEETQYF
TGCGCCAGCAGCTTGGCCAATCGGCCAGAAGAGACCCAGTACTTC
>TRBJ2-5|.|TRBV18|once
CASSPPAPSETQYF
TGTGCCAGCTCACCACCAGCCCCCTCGGAGACCCAGTACTTC
>TRBJ1-3|.|TRBV6-5|few
CASSNTRKSGNTIYF
TGTGCCAGCAGTAACACACGGAAATCTGGAAACACCATATATTTT
>TRBJ2-7|TRBD1|TRBV12-3/TRBV12-4|.
CASSIGQGSYEQYF
TGTGCCAGCAGCATCGGACAGGGATCCTACGAGCAGTACTTC
>TRBJ2-1|.|TRBV5-6|.
CASSTDPRRDNEQFF
TGTGCCAGCAGCACGGACCCCCGGCGGGACAATGAGCAGTTCTTC
>TRBJ2-1|.|TRBV29-1|.
CSVSPGLLFDEQFF
TGCAGCGTCTCTCCCGGGCTTTTATTCGATGAGCAGTTCTTC
>TRBJ2-7|.|TRBV5-1|few
CASSLSLHYEQYF
TGCGCCAGCAGCTTGAGCCTCCACTACGAGCAGTACTTC